Below, one TCR beta chain is given with its context. This entry comes from a study of blood T cell repertoires in COVID-19. The CDR3 runs to 15 residues. Germline V lookup: CDR1 MGHRA, CDR2 YSYEKL. V dropped 4 bases and J dropped 1 base, with 13 bases sitting between them. Repertoires were generated with immunoSEQ multiplex PCR, while TCRdb's copy carries only in-frame clones and drops some. Of about 160,000 clones listed, about 84% are singletons. The receptor comes from a man aged 35-49 years who had recovered from COVID-19. The chain uses TRBV4-1 and TRBJ2-5; possibly TRBD2 for D (6 bases). Sequencing used PBMCs or T cells enriched from blood (not recorded which). The CDR3 nucleotides are TGCGCCAGCAGCCCTCTCCGGGGGATCCAAGAGACCCAGTACTTC. This gives the protein CASSPLRGIQETQYF.